These T cell receptor beta chains were read from a single sample in a study of shared clonotypes between healthy human individuals. The method was immunoSEQ multiplex PCR; TCRdb's version includes in-frame clones alone and lacks a portion of them. The sample shows about 580,000 clones, 98% of them seen only once. Sequencing was done on a sample of naive CD8+ T cells sorted from blood. The receptors were gathered from a man between 25 and 39 years old in good health. Both conserved end residues are part of each CDR3. The D gene is left open where the match is weak. A clone size is listed for some rows: how often the clone was seen (once, few, many), or a class if it is expanded.

clone_size j_call v_call d_call cdr3_aa cdr3_nt
NA TRBJ1-5 TRBV5-1 TRBD1 CASSPQGNQPQHF TGCGCCAGCAGCCCACAGGGGAATCAGCCCCAGCATTTT
NA TRBJ2-3 TRBV9 TRBD2 CASSGEVVAGGITDTQYF TGTGCCAGCAGCGGAGAGGTGGTAGCGGGAGGGATAACAGATACGCAGTATTTT
NA TRBJ2-7 TRBV25-1 TRBD1 CASSFRTGGVPYEQYF TGTGCCAGCAGTTTCCGGACAGGGGGCGTACCCTACGAGCAGTACTTC
NA TRBJ2-5 TRBV2 TRBD1 CASRDRGEETQYF TGTGCCAGCAGGGACAGGGGGGAAGAGACCCAGTACTTC
NA TRBJ2-1 TRBV15 TRBD2 CATSREIRRERVYEQFF TGTGCCACCAGCAGAGAGATAAGGCGGGAGAGGGTTTATGAGCAGTTCTTC
NA TRBJ2-7 TRBV7-9 TRBD1 CASSFTDRKGTYEQYF TGTGCCAGCAGCTTTACGGACAGGAAGGGGACCTACGAGCAGTACTTC
once TRBJ2-7 TRBV6-5 NA CASSYLGRRAYEQYF TGTGCCAGCAGTTACCTGGGACGGCGAGCCTACGAGCAGTACTTC
NA TRBJ2-1 TRBV29-1 TRBD2 CSVELAGANEQFF TGCAGCGTTGAATTAGCGGGAGCCAATGAGCAGTTCTTC
NA TRBJ2-7 TRBV10-3 TRBD1 CAIGTGNSYEQYF TGTGCCATAGGGACAGGGAATTCCTACGAGCAGTACTTC
NA TRBJ1-4 TRBV18 TRBD1 CASSQGQRNEKLFF TGTGCCAGCTCACAGGGACAGAGAAATGAAAAACTGTTTTTT
once TRBJ2-7 TRBV5-6 NA CASSLGQGFDEQYF TGTGCCAGCAGCTTGGGCCAGGGGTTTGACGAGCAGTACTTC
NA TRBJ2-1 TRBV9 NA CASSAHAGAYEQFF TGTGCCAGCAGCGCCCACGCCGGGGCGTATGAGCAGTTCTTC
NA TRBJ1-1 TRBV29-1 NA CSVVGRGTEAFF TGCAGCGTTGTGGGGAGGGGCACTGAAGCTTTCTTT
NA TRBJ1-1 TRBV7-8 TRBD1 CASSLFPRDRGYPEAFF TGTGCCAGCAGCTTATTCCCCCGGGACAGGGGTTACCCTGAAGCTTTCTTT
NA TRBJ2-2 TRBV28 NA CASSFRGLRTGELFF TGTGCCAGCAGTTTCCGGGGACTGAGGACCGGGGAGCTGTTTTTT
NA TRBJ2-1 TRBV19 TRBD2 CASSVTSGSGHEQFF TGTGCCAGTAGTGTGACTAGCGGGAGTGGGCATGAGCAGTTCTTC
NA TRBJ1-2 TRBV30 NA CAWGLANYGYTF TGTGCCTGGGGGCTCGCAAACTATGGCTACACCTTC
NA TRBJ2-3 TRBV7-9 NA CASSFKRTSTDTQYF TGTGCCAGCAGCTTCAAGAGGACTAGCACAGATACGCAGTATTTT
NA TRBJ2-1 TRBV5-1 NA CASSASQNEQFF TGCGCCAGCAGCGCGTCGCAAAATGAGCAGTTCTTC
NA TRBJ2-7 TRBV6-1 NA CAFGWGPDEQYF TGTGCCTTCGGATGGGGCCCCGACGAGCAGTACTTC
NA TRBJ2-1 TRBV28 NA CASSLYVNEQFF TGTGCCAGCAGTCTTTATGTCAATGAGCAGTTCTTC
NA TRBJ2-7 TRBV27 TRBD1 CASSVLGTGETYEQYF TGTGCCAGCAGTGTACTTGGGACAGGGGAAACCTACGAGCAGTACTTC
NA TRBJ2-1 TRBV15 TRBD2 CATSGTLAGSYNEQFF TGTGCCACCAGCGGGACTCTAGCGGGCTCCTACAATGAGCAGTTCTTC
once TRBJ2-3 TRBV19 NA CASSILTGASTDTQYF TGTGCCAGTAGTATCCTGACAGGAGCTAGCACAGATACGCAGTATTTT
once TRBJ2-1 TRBV7-2 TRBD2 CASSPGTSGSDEQFF TGTGCCAGCAGCCCAGGGACTAGCGGGAGTGATGAGCAGTTCTTC
NA TRBJ2-7 TRBV11-2 NA CASSLSQAYEQYF TGTGCCAGCAGCTTATCTCAGGCCTACGAGCAGTACTTC
NA TRBJ1-5 TRBV6-1 NA CASSPRGRSNQPQHF TGTGCCAGCAGTCCCCGCGGGAGAAGCAATCAGCCCCAGCATTTT
NA TRBJ2-3 TRBV5-4 TRBD2 CASSSASGRGDTQYF TGTGCCAGCAGCTCCGCTAGCGGGAGAGGGGATACGCAGTATTTT
NA TRBJ2-7 TRBV6-5 NA CASSYKAEYEQYF TGTGCCAGCAGTTACAAGGCGGAGTACGAGCAGTACTTC